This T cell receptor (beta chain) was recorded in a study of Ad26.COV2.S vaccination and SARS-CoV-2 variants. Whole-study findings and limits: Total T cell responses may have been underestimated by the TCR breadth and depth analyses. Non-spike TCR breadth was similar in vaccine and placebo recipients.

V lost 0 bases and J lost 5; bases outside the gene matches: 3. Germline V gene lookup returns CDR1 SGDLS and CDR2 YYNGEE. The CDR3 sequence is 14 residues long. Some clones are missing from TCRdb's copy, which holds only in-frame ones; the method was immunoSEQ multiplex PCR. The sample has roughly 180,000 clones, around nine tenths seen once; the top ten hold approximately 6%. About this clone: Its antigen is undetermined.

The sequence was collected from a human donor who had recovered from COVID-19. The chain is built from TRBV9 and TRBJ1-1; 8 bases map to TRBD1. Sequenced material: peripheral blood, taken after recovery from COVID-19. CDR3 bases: TGTGCCAGCAGCGTAGCACAGGGGGGAACTGAAGCTTTCTTT. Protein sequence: CASSVAQGGTEAFF.